One sample yielded the 20 T cell receptor beta chains listed below, sequenced in a study of T cell responses to AZD1222 COVID-19 vaccine. Clones were sequenced by immunoSEQ multiplex PCR, and TCRdb holds only the in-frame ones, with some missing. Of roughly 260,000 clones listed, over 85% are singletons. The sequencing used peripheral blood, collected on day 0 of AZD1222 vaccination. These receptors were collected from an adult in good health.

The gene calls are TRBV6-6 and TRBJ1-2; D gene uncertain. The V gene's germline CDR1 is MNHNY and CDR2 SVGAGI (reference sequence). The CDR3 has 13 amino acids. Deletions cut 7 bases from V and 1 base from J, with 10 bases between. CDR3 in DNA: TGTGCCAGCACCTCTGGTGATAACTATGGCTACACCTTC. Translation gives CASTSGDNYGYTF.

Comment on this clone: Other DNA sequences from this sample encode an identical CDR3 as well. V is TRBV20-1 and J is TRBJ1-1, with D unclear. The V gene's germline CDR1 is DFQATT and CDR2 SNEGSKA (reference sequence). The CDR3 runs 11 residues. Trimming removed 2 bases from V and 2 bases from J, with 3 bases in between. CDR3 bases: TGCAGTGCTAGACTAAACACTGAAGCTTTCTTT. This encodes CSARLNTEAFF.

The chain recombines TRBV24-1 with TRBJ2-3; 7 positions match TRBD2. Germline V CDR1 and CDR2: KGHDR, SFDVKD. The CDR3 has 14 residues. Trimming cost V 5 bases and J 0 bases; bases outside gene matches: 1. CDR3 in amino acids: CATSVGGSTDTQYF. The CDR3 DNA sequence: TGTGCCACCAGTGTCGGGGGGAGCACAGATACGCAGTATTTT.

The chain recombines TRBV5-1 with TRBJ2-3; D might be TRBD1 (6 bases). This CDR3 region has 15 residues. V dropped 0 bases and J dropped 3 bases, with 11 bases sitting between them. Germline CDR1 reads SGHRS; CDR2 reads YFSETQ. CDR3 sequence: CASSLDGQTTDTQYF. For the CDR3, the DNA is TGCGCCAGCAGCTTGGATGGACAGACTACAGATACGCAGTATTTT.

This clone was observed a single time. The chain has TRBV18 and TRBJ2-2; TRBD1 or TRBD2 may be the D gene (5 bases each). The CDR3 length is 15 residues. Trimming left V 3 bases short and J 3 bases short, with 11 bases between. The V gene's germline CDR1 is KGHSH and CDR2 LQKENI. CDR3 protein: CASSPWGTDTGELFF. The CDR3 nucleotides read TGTGCCAGCTCACCTTGGGGGACGGACACCGGGGAGCTGTTTTTT.

The chain is built from TRBV5-1 and TRBJ1-3, with 7 bases identical to TRBD1. This CDR3 is 16 amino acids long. Germline trimming cut 1 base from V and 0 bases from J; bases unmatched to any gene: 4. CDR1 SGHRS and CDR2 YFSETQ come from the germline V gene. As DNA, the CDR3 is TGCGCCAGCAGCTTGCAGGGACAGAGCTCTGGAAACACCATATATTTT. This sequence encodes CASSLQGQSSGNTIYF.

This clone was seen a single time. The V and J genes are TRBV5-1 and TRBJ2-6; 8 nucleotides align to TRBD1. Germline V gene sequence: CDR1 SGHRS, CDR2 YFSETQ. This CDR3 contains 15 residues. Trimming cost V 4 bases and J 2 bases; bases outside gene matches: 2. CDR3 sequence reads: CASSPGGAGANVLTF. The CDR3 DNA is TGCGCCAGCAGCCCAGGGGGCGCTGGGGCCAACGTCCTGACTTTC.

This rearrangement joins TRBV4-1 to TRBJ1-2, with D perhaps TRBD1 (5 bases). The CDR3 contains 15 residues. Between the trimmed V and J ends, which lost 4 bases and 7 bases, there was a span of 19 bases. Germline CDR1 MGHRA, CDR2 YSYEKL. The CDR3 region is CASSPPGGGSVGYTF. The CDR3 DNA follows: TGCGCCAGCAGCCCCCCCGGGGGAGGTTCGGTTGGCTACACCTTC.

The V gene is TRBV15, the J gene TRBJ2-7, with D unresolved. CDR1 LNHNV and CDR2 YYDKDF come from the germline V gene (reference sequence). Trimming removed 1 base from V and 6 bases from J, with 10 bases in between. This CDR3 region has 13 residues. DNA for the CDR3: TGTGCCACCAGCAGAGGTGAGACCTCCGAGCAGTACTTC. Translation gives CATSRGETSEQYF.

The V gene is TRBV29-1, the J gene TRBJ2-3; maybe TRBD2 (6 bases). This CDR3 region has 16 residues. Germline values: CDR1 SQVTM, CDR2 ANQGSEA. V lost 2 bases, J lost 2 bases, and 17 bases lay in between. The CDR3 loop reads CSVESRGDWSTDTQYF. The CDR3 DNA reads TGCAGCGTTGAATCCCGAGGGGACTGGTCCACAGATACGCAGTATTTT.

Details on this clone: The same CDR3 also results from other DNA sequences found in this sample. This chain uses TRBV28 with TRBJ2-7, with D perhaps assigned TRBD1 or TRBD2 (6 bases each). The CDR3 consists of 14 residues. The V end lost 8 bases, the J end lost 3 bases, and 17 bases lay between the germline ends. From germline, CDR1 is MDHEN and CDR2 SYDVKM. CDR3 DNA sequence: TGTGCCAGCTCCCCCCCGGGGGCATTCTACGAGCAGTACTTC. This encodes CASSPPGAFYEQYF.

The chain is built from TRBV7-3 and TRBJ2-7, with D uncertain. The CDR3 has 13 amino acids. Germline CDR1 and CDR2: SGHTA and FQGTGA. V was trimmed by 2 bases and J by 3 bases, leaving 8 bases between them. The CDR3 DNA reads as TGTGCCAGCAGCTTAGGCGCCAGCTACGAGCAGTACTTC. This translates into CASSLGASYEQYF. Full variable domain (remainder filled in from reference TRBV7-3 and TRBJ2-7): GAGVSQTPSNKVTEKGKYVELRCDPISGHTALYWYRQSLGQGPEFLIYFQGTGAADDSGLPNDRFFAVRPEGSVSTLKIQRTERGDSAVYLCASSLGASYEQYFGPGTRLTVT.

The chain employs TRBV18 and TRBJ2-7; D might be TRBD2 (5 bases). The V end was cut by 6 bases, the J end by 0 bases, with 12 bases between. This CDR3 is built from 14 residues. Germline-derived CDR1 and CDR2 are KGHSH and LQKENI. The CDR3 spells CASSSGKSSYEQYF. The CDR3 nucleotides are TGTGCCAGCTCCTCCGGGAAGAGCTCCTACGAGCAGTACTTC.

The rearrangement links TRBV11-2 to TRBJ2-1; TRBD1 matches at 8 bases. Germline lookup yields CDR1 SGHAT and CDR2 FQNNGV. Losses at the gene ends were 2 bases for V and 15 bases for J; bases not matched to a gene: 9. The CDR3 runs to 13 residues. CDR3 bases: TGTGCCAGCAGCTTACTCCGGACAGGGCTGGCGTTCTTC. It translates to CASSLLRTGLAFF.

The chain uses TRBV19 and TRBJ2-7, with unresolved D. This CDR3 has 14 amino acids. V was pared by 3 bases and J by 0 bases, with 9 bases between. Germline loops: CDR1 LNHDA, CDR2 SQIVND (reference sequence). The CDR3: CASSIPGSSYEQYF. CDR3 nucleotide sequence: TGTGCCAGTAGTATCCCCGGAAGCTCCTACGAGCAGTACTTC.

The CDR3 DNA sequence: TGTGCCAGCTCACCACCTCAGGGCAGGGGGTTCTACGAGCAGTACTTC. It specifies CASSPPQGRGFYEQYF. V usage is TRBV18 and J usage is TRBJ2-7, with 7 bases fitting TRBD1. The CDR3 consists of 16 residues. Germline V lookup: CDR1 KGHSH, CDR2 LQKENI. Losses at the gene ends were 0 bases for V and 3 bases for J; bases not matched to a gene: 8.

This chain uses TRBV29-1 with TRBJ2-7, with TRBD1 matching over 7 bases. The germline V gene encodes CDR1 SQVTM and CDR2 ANQGSEA. This CDR3 comprises 13 residues. Trimming removed 4 bases from V and 5 bases from J; junction bases left unmatched: 8. Here the CDR3 DNA reads TGCAGCGTTGGCCGACAGGGATGGAACGAGCAGTACTTC. This translates into CSVGRQGWNEQYF.

The CDR3 DNA follows: TGTGCCAGCAGTTTAGTTTTGGGACTGGGTTCACCCCTCCACTTT. Translating it yields CASSLVLGLGSPLHF. The rearrangement links TRBV28 to TRBJ1-6, with D tentatively TRBD1 (5 bases). Deletions cut 2 bases from V and 9 bases from J, with 14 bases between. The length of the CDR3 is 15 residues. Germline V gives CDR1 MDHEN, CDR2 SYDVKM.

The chain recombines TRBV5-4 with TRBJ1-4; 10 bases agree with TRBD1. Trimming at V came to 5 bases and at J to 8 bases, leaving 6 bases not matched to a gene. CDR1 is SGHNT and CDR2 is YYREEE in the germline V gene (reference sequence). This CDR3 region has 14 residues. CDR3 sequence: CASSSGTGDEKLFF. CDR3 DNA sequence: TGTGCCAGCAGTTCCGGGACAGGGGACGAAAAACTGTTTTTT.

V usage is TRBV15 and J usage is TRBJ2-4; D is perhaps TRBD1 or TRBD2 (5 bases each). V was trimmed by 0 bases and J by 3 bases, leaving 15 bases between them. The CDR3 sequence is 17 residues long. The germline CDR1 and CDR2 sequences are LNHNV and YYDKDF (reference sequence). CDR3 coding DNA: TGTGCCACCAGCAGAGATCGCAGAGGGCAGGGCAAAAACATTCAGTACTTC. Its translation is CATSRDRRGQGKNIQYF.